This T cell receptor (beta chain) was recovered during a study of technical replicates of blood from a few donors. This clone was seen a single time. V was shortened by 2 bases and J by 4 bases, with 10 bases between the two germline ends. This CDR3 contains 14 residues. Germline V gene lookup returns CDR1 ENHRY and CDR2 SYGVKD. Profiling relied on immunoSEQ multiplex PCR, and the TCRdb table lists in-frame clones only, not all of them. The sample gives some 70,000 clones, roughly nine tenths of which show up once; 0.35% to 0.45% is in the top ten. This clonotype was sampled from a human donor in good health. The V gene is TRBV10-3, the J gene TRBJ2-3; unclear D gene. What was sequenced was T cells isolated from PBMCs. CDR3 protein: CAISEDSFADTQYF. CDR3 DNA: TGTGCCATCAGTGAGGACTCTTTTGCAGATACGCAGTATTTT.